The present TCR beta chain was sequenced within a study of T cell repertoires in cytomegalovirus infection. On the study more broadly: CMV infection plus the matching HLA type was flagged by public TCR beta signatures. The study's findings and limits: People with CMV and the relevant HLA were identified by cumulative public TCR beta family frequency. HLA-C-restricted CMV-specific TCR beta clonotypes prevailed in the ex vivo response.

Per germline, CDR1 MNHNS and CDR2 SASEGT. The V gene lost 7 bases and the J gene lost 5 bases, with 13 bases spanning the gap. The CDR3 consists of 13 residues. MiXCR was run by TCRdb on the reads, yielding one entry per CDR3 protein. Among about half a million distinct CDR3 sequences listed, 30% to 40% were seen once. Details on this clonotype: The antigen is not known.

The sample in question was cultured PBMCs, obtained from culture after CMV antigen stimulation. The genes are TRBV6-1 and TRBJ2-3; unclear D gene. This clonotype was obtained from a human donor in good health (CMV status not recorded). Some clones in this sample may be carry-over from other donors' samples. The CDR3 loop reads CASTRSFVDTQYF. In DNA form, the CDR3 reads TGTGCCAGCACTCGGAGCTTTGTAGATACGCAGTATTTT.